The 14 T cell receptor beta chains listed next were all sequenced from one sample in a study of T cells after yellow fever vaccination. TCRdb passed the 5' RACE reads through MiXCR, listing each CDR3 protein once. This table holds 30,000 to 40,000 distinct CDR3 sequences, around 7% found once. Source: PBMCs, either bulk or a sorted T-cell subset (CD4+, CD8+, memory, or dextramer-sorted; not recorded which), taken on the day of the first yellow fever vaccination. All receptors derive from a man younger than 30 who received the YFV17D yellow fever vaccine.

The chain has TRBV5-1 and TRBJ2-2; 8 bases are a match to TRBD1. V shed 4 bases, J shed 3 bases, and the junction held 5 bases outside the gene matches. Looked up from germline, CDR1 is SGHRS and CDR2 is YFSETQ. This CDR3 has 15 residues. The CDR3 nucleotides read TGCGCCAGCAGCCCAGGACAGGGTGACACCGGGGAGCTGTTTTTT. Protein sequence: CASSPGQGDTGELFF. The whole variable domain, remainder taken from reference TRBV5-1 and TRBJ2-2, is KAGVTQTPRYLIKTRGQQVTLSCSPISGHRSVSWYQQTPGQGLQFLFEYFSETQRNKGNFPGRFSGRQFSNSRSEMNVSTLELGDSALYLCASSPGQGDTGELFFGEGSRLTVL.

This clonotype has ten or more counts. This chain uses TRBV9 with TRBJ1-5; a possible D gene is TRBD1 (5 bases). The CDR3 covers 18 residues. The V and J ends lost 6 bases and 4 bases respectively, with 26 bases between them. The V gene's germline CDR1 is SGDLS and CDR2 YYNGEE. CDR3 sequence: CASTEVYLGGALNQPQHF. The CDR3 DNA reads as TGTGCCAGCACCGAGGTGTACCTGGGTGGGGCCCTTAATCAGCCCCAGCATTTT.

This clonotype appeared a few times. The J gene is TRBJ1-1, the V gene TRBV20-1, with no clear D. The CDR3 spans 13 residues. CDR1 and CDR2 from the germline V gene are DFQATT and SNEGSKA (reference sequence). V was cut by 5 bases and J by 3 bases, with 13 bases left in between. DNA for the CDR3: TGCAGTGCTGCCCCAGGAGGCGACACTGAAGCTTTCTTT. This translates into CSAAPGGDTEAFF.

This clonotype was picked up many times. The chain has TRBV5-1 and TRBJ2-1; the match to TRBD1 covers 8 bases. Looked up from germline, CDR1 is SGHRS and CDR2 is YFSETQ. Losses at the gene ends were 0 bases for V and 10 bases for J; bases not matched to a gene: 9. CDR3 length equals 15 residues. CDR3 sequence reads: CASSLAPSGGVEQFF. The CDR3 DNA reads TGCGCCAGCAGCTTGGCCCCCTCAGGGGGCGTAGAGCAGTTCTTC.

This clonotype is medium-sized (0.01 to 0.1%) in the sample. This rearrangement joins TRBV5-1 to TRBJ2-5; D is possibly TRBD1 (8 bases). The CDR3 length is 17 residues. From germline, CDR1 is SGHRS and CDR2 YFSETQ. V dropped 3 bases and J dropped 1 base, with 19 bases sitting between them. This CDR3 is CASSSGGTGGLQETQYF. CDR3 nucleotides: TGCGCCAGCAGCTCCGGGGGGACAGGAGGGCTCCAAGAGACCCAGTACTTC.

A note on this clonotype: This may be a read error: a much more frequent sequence differs by one nucleotide. The gene calls are TRBV20-1 and TRBJ1-3; D gene unclear. The CDR3 covers 14 residues. The germline gives CDR1 DFQATT, CDR2 SNEGSKA (reference sequence). CDR3 bases: TGCAGTACTAGAGTTAGGCCTACTGGAAACACCATATATTTT. As protein: CSTRVRPTGNTIYF.

The V call is TRBV6-2 or TRBV6-3, the J call TRBJ2-7, with D uncertain. This CDR3 contains 13 residues. The V end was cut by 4 bases, the J end by 1 base, with 8 bases between. Germline V gives CDR1 MNHEY, CDR2 SVGEGT. The CDR3 sequence: CASSSPYSYEQYV. The CDR3 bases are TGTGCCAGCAGTTCACCGTATTCCTACGAGCAGTACGTC.

This clonotype appeared many times. The chain employs TRBV11-2 and TRBJ2-2; TRBD2 matches at 9 bases. The CDR3 sequence is 18 residues long. The V and J ends lost 1 base and 1 base, in that order; junction bases with no gene match: 7. Germline lookup yields CDR1 SGHAT and CDR2 FQNNGV. This CDR3 reads CASSLGPLLAGNTGELFF. In DNA, the CDR3 is TGTGCCAGCAGCTTAGGTCCCTTACTAGCGGGGAACACCGGGGAGCTGTTTTTT.

The V call is TRBV15, the J call TRBJ1-1, with TRBD1 as a possible D gene (6 bases). CDR1 is LNHNV and CDR2 is YYDKDF in the germline V gene (reference sequence). CDR3 length: 14 amino acids. The germline V and J ends were trimmed by 0 bases and 7 bases, with 12 bases remaining between them. CDR3 region: CATSREGGQLEAFF. CDR3 coding DNA: TGTGCCACCAGCAGAGAAGGCGGACAGCTTGAAGCTTTCTTT.

This sequence joins TRBV5-5 and TRBJ1-6, with a weak D call TRBD1 (6 bases). This CDR3 region has 14 residues. The V gene's germline CDR1 is SGHKS and CDR2 YYEKEE (reference sequence). The germline V and J ends were trimmed by 5 bases and 8 bases, with 14 bases remaining between them. CDR3 nucleotide sequence: TGTGCCAGCAGACCAGGGGACTGGGATTCACCCCTCCACTTT. Its translation: CASRPGDWDSPLHF. Filled out from reference TRBV5-5 and TRBJ1-6, the complete variable domain reads DAGVTQSPTHLIKTRGQQVTLRCSPISGHKSVSWYQQVLGQGPQFIFQYYEKEERGRGNFPDRFSARQFPNYSSELNVNALLLGDSALYLCASRPGDWDSPLHFGNGTRLTVT.

The chain carries TRBV7-9 and TRBJ1-5; D gene unclear. CDR3 length: 14 residues. The V gene's germline CDR1 is SEHNR and CDR2 FQNEAQ (reference sequence). V was shortened by 3 bases and J by 7 bases, with 13 bases between the two germline ends. The chain's CDR3 is CASSFSDTKQPQHF. For the CDR3, the DNA is TGTGCCAGCAGCTTTAGTGACACCAAGCAGCCCCAGCATTTT.

This clonotype was observed at least ten times. This chain links TRBV6-6 with TRBJ2-3; TRBD2 matches 15 bases. The ends lost 6 bases at V and 1 base at J; junction bases unmatched: 5. The germline CDR1 and CDR2 sequences are MNHNY and SVGAGI (reference sequence). The CDR3 extends over 17 amino acids. The CDR3 DNA reads as TGTGCCAGCAGCCGCGGGACTAGCGGGGGGCGCACAGATACGCAGTATTTT. Residues: CASSRGTSGGRTDTQYF.

The CDR3 sequence is CASSLRTLGGNTIYF. The CDR3 DNA sequence: TGTGCCAGCAGTTTACGGACTTTAGGAGGAAACACCATATATTTT. This chain joins TRBV12-3 or TRBV12-4 and TRBJ1-3, with D uncertain. Trimming removed 2 bases from V and 4 bases from J, with 12 bases in between. CDR3 length: 15 residues.

The chain carries TRBV7-2 and TRBJ1-6, with D unclear. The CDR3 runs 12 residues. The germline CDR1 and CDR2 sequences are SGHTA and FQGNSA. V gave up 4 bases and J gave up 8 bases, with 6 bases separating them. The CDR3 spells CASSSRHSPLHF. The CDR3 coding sequence is TGTGCCAGCAGCTCGAGGCATTCACCCCTCCACTTT.